A single TCR beta chain is shown here with its context. What it binds is not known. This sample is part of a study of Ad26.COV2.S vaccination and SARS-CoV-2 variants. On the study more broadly: Dosing was one shot or two shots 56 days apart. The study, taken as a whole, reports: Measurement of non-spike TCR breadth gave similar results in vaccine and placebo recipients. Analyses of TCR breadth and depth may have underestimated total T cell responses.

Assay used: immunoSEQ multiplex PCR; TCRdb lists only in-frame clones, some missing. This sample carries 300,000 to 400,000 clones, 87% of them seen once, and the ten largest clones take roughly 3.1%. J was trimmed by 10 bases and V by 5 bases; bases with no gene match: 2. This CDR3 has 12 amino acids. Treatment noted: around 19 received Ad26.COV2.S at low or high dose, single or two shots; roughly 5 received placebo; per-sample allocation not given. Samples came from day 63 after the first vaccine or placebo injection. The V and J genes are TRBV12-3 or TRBV12-4 and TRBJ1-6; TRBD1 matches at 7 bases. This clonotype was obtained from a person between 18 and 60 years old who received the Ad26.COV2.S COVID-19 vaccine or a placebo. The input for sequencing was peripheral blood, taken in a trial of Ad26.COV2.S vaccine versus placebo. The CDR3 here is CASSHRGSPLHF. In DNA form, the CDR3 reads TGTGCCAGCAGTCACAGGGGCTCACCCCTCCACTTT.